Below, 31 T cell receptor beta chains from the same sample are listed, as sequenced in a study of regulatory T cells in long-lasting Graves disease. Time point specified: newly diagnosed GD, antithyroid drugs for less than 3 months. With RNA extracted from PBMCs as input, the TCR library was made. Researchers made TCR beta libraries by using iRepertoire HTBI primers and running Arm-PCR on CDR3 regions. TCRdb re-derived calls from the multiplex PCR reads in MiXCR, one entry per CDR3 protein. This sample has 250,000 to 300,000 distinct CDR3 sequences, with more than 15% found just once. These data were also filed under a second study, of T cells in Graves' hyperthyroidism and ophthalmopathy.

Sample: peripheral blood mononuclear cells (PBMCs), taken at new diagnosis, from a patient treated with antithyroid drugs. These receptors all stem from a woman aged 25 to 39 with Graves disease.

This clonotype showed up just a few times. This chain joins TRBV20-1 and TRBJ2-1; D is unresolved. With 3 bases removed from V and 0 bases from J, the gap between germline ends came to 12 bases. Germline-derived CDR1 and CDR2 are DFQATT and SNEGSKA (reference sequence). CDR3 length: 15 amino acids. CDR3 sequence (DNA): TGCAGTGCTAGGGCCCCCTGGGGCTCCTACAATGAGCAGTTCTTC. Amino acids: CSARAPWGSYNEQFF.

The gene calls are TRBV4-1 and TRBJ2-1; 12 positions agree with TRBD2. The CDR3 contains 16 residues. The V segment lost 0 bases and the J segment 7 bases; nucleotides outside the gene matches: 4. Germline loops: CDR1 MGHRA, CDR2 YSYEKL. The CDR3 spells CASSQDLAGGHNEQFF. The CDR3, as DNA: TGCGCCAGCAGCCAAGATCTAGCGGGGGGGCATAATGAGCAGTTCTTC.

This clonotype appeared a few times. The rearrangement uses TRBV15 and TRBJ2-1; D unresolved. The CDR3 has 13 residues. The germline V and J ends were trimmed by 8 bases and 0 bases, with 8 bases remaining between them. From germline, CDR1 is LNHNV and CDR2 YYDKDF (reference sequence). CDR3 region: CATARSSYNEQFF. Here the CDR3 DNA reads TGTGCCACCGCCAGGAGCTCCTACAATGAGCAGTTCTTC. The full variable domain, completed using reference TRBV15 and TRBJ2-1, is DAMVIQNPRYQVTQFGKPVTLSCSQTLNHNVMYWYQQKSSQAPKLLFHYYDKDFNNEADTPDNFQSRRPNTSFCFLDIRSPGLGDTAMYLCATARSSYNEQFFGPGTRLTVL.

The chain employs TRBV25-1 and TRBJ1-5; D is uncertain. Germline-derived CDR1 and CDR2 are MGHDK and SYGVNS. V was trimmed by 3 bases and J by 5 bases, leaving 11 bases between them. The CDR3 has 14 amino acids. CDR3 residues: CASSDFRQDQPQHF. The CDR3 DNA is TGTGCCAGCAGTGATTTTCGGCAGGATCAGCCCCAGCATTTT.

The chain employs TRBV6-2 or TRBV6-3 and TRBJ1-3; D not certain. Trimming stripped 5 bases from V and 0 bases from J, with 8 bases between. From germline, CDR1 is MNHEY and CDR2 SVGEGT. The CDR3 runs to 14 residues. CDR3 residues: CASSRQTSGNTIYF. CDR3 DNA sequence: TGTGCCAGCAGTAGACAAACCTCTGGAAACACCATATATTTT.

This clonotype showed up many times. The genes are TRBV20-1 and TRBJ1-1; maybe TRBD1 (5 bases). Trimming shortened V by 5 bases and J by 3 bases, and 22 bases separated the two germline ends. Germline V gene data show CDR1 as DFQATT and CDR2 as SNEGSKA (reference sequence). This CDR3 contains 16 residues. The CDR3 spells CSAPPNPGGWDTEAFF. As DNA, the CDR3 is TGCAGTGCTCCCCCGAATCCGGGGGGTTGGGACACTGAAGCTTTCTTT.

This clonotype was recorded at least ten times. This chain uses TRBV6-1 with TRBJ2-7, with a weak D call TRBD2 (7 bases). Looked up from germline, CDR1 is MNHNS and CDR2 is SASEGT. CDR3 length: 13 amino acids. V was shortened by 2 bases and J by 5 bases, with 10 bases between the two germline ends. The chain's CDR3 is CASSERGGHEQYF. CDR3 sequence (DNA): TGTGCCAGCAGTGAAAGGGGGGGCCACGAGCAGTACTTC.

This clonotype has a count of ten or more. One junction end does not reproduce the germline sequence, and a read error may be involved. The chain recombines TRBV4-1 with TRBJ1-2; D is possibly TRBD1 (5 bases). CDR3 length: 14 amino acids. Looked up from germline, CDR1 is MGHRA and CDR2 is YSYEKL. The chain's CDR3 is CASTQEGGQYGYTF. The CDR3 DNA sequence: TGCGCCAGCACCCAAGAAGGCGGACAATATGGCTACACCTTC.

In DNA form, the CDR3 reads TGTGCCAGTAGTATCCAGGGGGCTGGGACTGAAGCTTTCTTT. Residues: CASSIQGAGTEAFF. The chain combines TRBV19 with TRBJ1-1; TRBD1 agrees at 8 bases. CDR1 is LNHDA, CDR2 SQIVND, per germline (reference sequence). With V trimmed by 3 bases and J by 5 bases, 5 bases remained unmatched. CDR3 size: 14 residues.

This clonotype was seen many times. This chain connects TRBV10-3 to TRBJ2-7; tentative D call: TRBD2 (5 bases). CDR1 and CDR2 from the germline V gene are ENHRY and SYGVKD. Deletions cut 4 bases from V and 6 bases from J, with 13 bases between. This CDR3 is 13 amino acids long. This CDR3 reads CAISGTLLGEQYF. CDR3 DNA sequence: TGTGCCATCAGTGGGACTCTTTTGGGCGAGCAGTACTTC.

The rearrangement joins TRBV19 to TRBJ1-2, with a tentative D call TRBD1 (5 bases). V lost 7 bases, J lost 6 bases, and 15 bases lay in between. The length of the CDR3 is 13 residues. Looked up from germline, CDR1 is LNHDA and CDR2 is SQIVND (reference sequence). The CDR3 sequence: CASTPQYRNGYTF. For the CDR3, the DNA is TGTGCCAGTACCCCCCAGTACAGGAATGGCTACACCTTC.

This clonotype came up many times. V and J are TRBV5-1 and TRBJ1-4; the D is unclear. V was clipped by 0 bases and J by 4 bases, with 13 bases between them. The CDR3 has 16 residues. Germline loops: CDR1 SGHRS, CDR2 YFSETQ. This CDR3 is CASSLGDTSHNEKLFF. The CDR3 bases are TGCGCCAGCAGCTTGGGGGATACAAGTCATAATGAAAAACTGTTTTTT.

In its sample, this clonotype was seen a few times. The junction differs from germline at one of its ends, possibly a read error. The genes are TRBV19 and TRBJ1-1, with D possibly matching TRBD1 (6 bases). The V gene's germline CDR1 is LNHDA and CDR2 SQIVND (reference sequence). There are 14 residues in the CDR3. The CDR3 region has the DNA TGTGCCAGTAGTCCTTACAGGGAGAACGCTGAAGCTTTCTTT. Its protein product is CASSPYRENAEAFF.

In this sample, this clonotype turned up a few times. V is TRBV11-2 and J is TRBJ2-5; D tentatively reads TRBD1 or TRBD2 (6 bases each). The DNA matches TRBJ2-1 better at its end, which makes the J call doubtful. This CDR3 has 15 amino acids. Germline CDR1 and CDR2: SGHAT and FQNNGV. DNA for the CDR3: TGTGCCAGCAGCTTAGCGAGTCGGGGGCGGGATGAGCAGTTCTTC. The encoded protein is CASSLASRGRDEQFF.

Note on this clonotype: With only one base between it and a far larger clone, this is likely a read error. The chain recombines TRBV11-3 with TRBJ1-2, with 7 bases that match TRBD1. The germline V gene encodes CDR1 SGHNT and CDR2 YENEEA. This CDR3 is built from 13 residues. This chain's CDR3 is CARSSQGNYGYTF. The CDR3 nucleotides are TGTGCCCGCAGCTCACAGGGGAACTATGGCTACACCTTC.

Points on this clonotype: The conserved phenylalanine or tryptophan is not found at the CDR3 terminus, so this likely reflects a read error. The chain recombines TRBV3-1 with TRBJ1-1; no reliable D call. The CDR3 spans 13 residues. The V gene's germline CDR1 is LGHDT and CDR2 YNNKEL (reference sequence). The V end was cut by 5 bases, the J end by 5 bases, with 12 bases between. CDR3 residues: CASSLASGTEAFL. For the CDR3, the DNA is TGTGCCAGCAGCTTAGCATCTGGAACTGAAGCTTTCTTG.

This clonotype was seen repeatedly, ten times or more. Here the CDR3 DNA reads TGCAGTGCTAGAGATTCGGCCCGCGGCGAAGCTTTCTTT. Amino acids: CSARDSARGEAFF. The chain employs TRBV20-1 and TRBJ1-1; D is uncertain. Germline V gene sequence: CDR1 DFQATT, CDR2 SNEGSKA (reference sequence). Trimming took off 0 bases at V and 8 bases at J, with 13 bases between the two ends. This CDR3 has 13 residues.

This chain links TRBV7-2 with TRBJ2-7; 13 nucleotides align to TRBD2. Per the germline V gene, CDR1 is SGHTA and CDR2 is FQGNSA. The CDR3 is 15 amino acids. V shed 5 bases, J shed 2 bases, and the junction held 3 bases outside the gene matches. CDR3 region: CASSRTSGGPYEQYF. CDR3 coding DNA: TGTGCCAGCAGCCGGACTAGCGGGGGACCCTACGAGCAGTACTTC.

In its sample, this clonotype was seen many times. The V call is TRBV20-1, the J call TRBJ2-5, with 8 bases aligning to TRBD1. This CDR3 comprises 14 residues. Germline CDR1 reads DFQATT; CDR2 reads SNEGSKA (reference sequence). V trimming: 1 base; J trimming: 5 bases; junction bases outside the gene matches: 6. CDR3 sequence (DNA): TGCAGTGCTAGAGGGGGACAGGCGGGGGAGACCCAGTACTTC. This encodes CSARGGQAGETQYF.

This clonotype was counted ten times or more. This chain joins TRBV3-1 and TRBJ2-2; 12 bases map to TRBD2. V dropped 4 bases and J dropped 5; count of bases not matched to a gene: 11. Germline lookup yields CDR1 LGHDT and CDR2 YNNKEL (reference sequence). The CDR3 sequence is 18 residues long. Written as DNA, the CDR3 is TGTGCCAGCAGCCCCCCTAGACCTAGCGGGGGGGGTACCGGGGAGCTGTTTTTT. Its protein is CASSPPRPSGGGTGELFF.

In its sample, this clonotype was seen many times. The genes are TRBV19 and TRBJ2-1; D perhaps matches TRBD1 (6 bases). The V end lost 8 bases, the J end lost 7 bases, and 18 bases lay between the germline ends. Germline lookup yields CDR1 LNHDA and CDR2 SQIVND (reference sequence). The CDR3 has 14 residues. The CDR3 nucleotides are TGTGCCAGTTCTGGGGGCAGGGAAGGGAATGAGCAGTTCTTC. Its translation is CASSGGREGNEQFF.

This clonotype came up a few times. This chain uses TRBV7-9 with TRBJ1-6, with TRBD1 as a possible D gene (6 bases). The ends were cut back, 6 bases at V and 8 bases at J, with 14 bases in the middle. Germline assignment: CDR1 SEHNR and CDR2 FQNEAQ (reference sequence). This CDR3 spans 14 amino acids. The CDR3 sequence: CASRLRGADSPLHF. CDR3 in DNA: TGTGCCAGCAGGTTACGGGGGGCCGATTCACCCCTCCACTTT.

This clonotype was counted ten times or more. The CDR3 here is CASSHQTTGKAFF. In DNA, the CDR3 is TGTGCCAGCTCACACCAAACAACGGGGAAAGCTTTCTTT. The chain is built from TRBV18 and TRBJ1-1; no clear D gene. The ends were cut back, 4 bases at V and 9 bases at J, with 15 bases in the middle. The length of the CDR3 is 13 residues. Per germline, CDR1 KGHSH and CDR2 LQKENI. The variable domain in full, with the rest retrieved from reference TRBV18 and TRBJ1-1, is NAGVMQNPRHLVRRRGQEARLRCSPMKGHSHVYWYRQLPEEGLKFMVYLQKENIIDESGMPKERFSAEFPKEGPSILRIQQVVRGDSAAYFCASSHQTTGKAFFGQGTRLTVV.

The J gene is TRBJ2-2, the V gene TRBV12-3 or TRBV12-4; no firm D call. The CDR3 has 12 residues. V was pared by 6 bases and J by 7 bases, with 9 bases between. Here the CDR3 DNA reads TGTGCCAGCAGCGGGCATGGCGGGGAGCTGTTTTTT. This codes for CASSGHGGELFF.

This clonotype was observed many times. The chain joins TRBV28 to TRBJ2-7; D is ambiguous. The length of the CDR3 is 13 residues. Trimming removed 10 bases from V and 3 bases from J, with 16 bases in between. Germline CDR1 MDHEN, CDR2 SYDVKM. As DNA, the CDR3 is TGTGCCACCTTCCGGGCTTCGGACTACGAGCAGTACTTC. The encoded protein is CATFRASDYEQYF.

This clonotype was counted between two and nine times. The CDR3 DNA follows: TGCGCCAGCAGCTTTGGGGGGACAGACTATGGCTACACCTTC. Residues: CASSFGGTDYGYTF. J is TRBJ1-2 and V is TRBV5-1; 7 nucleotides agree with TRBD1. CDR1 SGHRS and CDR2 YFSETQ come from the germline V gene. The CDR3 is made up of 14 amino acids. Germline trimming cut 2 bases from V and 3 bases from J; bases unmatched to any gene: 4.

This clonotype was detected many times. The CDR3 sequence is CASSLALVHSADTQYF. Written as DNA, the CDR3 is TGCGCCAGCAGCTTGGCCTTGGTCCACAGCGCAGATACGCAGTATTTT. The rearrangement joins TRBV5-1 to TRBJ2-3; no definite D call. The germline V gene has CDR1 SGHRS and CDR2 YFSETQ. There are 16 residues in the CDR3. Trimming removed 0 bases at V and 4 bases at J, with 15 bases between.

The CDR3 protein is CASSLIGYHRAGDTQYF. The CDR3 DNA reads TGCGCCAGCAGCCTCATTGGGTACCACCGAGCAGGAGATACGCAGTATTTT. This rearrangement joins TRBV4-1 to TRBJ2-3; D uncertain. This CDR3 region has 17 residues. Germline V CDR1 and CDR2: MGHRA, YSYEKL. With 4 bases removed from V and 5 bases from J, the gap between germline ends came to 22 bases.

This clonotype turned up a few times. CDR3 region: CASSPPEGVNYGYTF. The DNA of the CDR3 is TGTGCCAGCTCACCACCGGAGGGGGTGAACTATGGCTACACCTTC. The chain joins TRBV18 to TRBJ1-2; maybe TRBD1 (6 bases). Germline V CDR1 and CDR2: KGHSH, LQKENI. The length of the CDR3 is 15 residues. Trimming removed 0 bases at V and 2 bases at J, with 10 bases between.

In its sample, this clonotype was seen many times. This chain links TRBV20-1 with TRBJ1-1; 7 bases align to TRBD1. The CDR3 extends over 13 amino acids. V lost 5 bases to trimming and J lost 3 bases; unmatched junction nucleotides: 6. CDR1 DFQATT and CDR2 SNEGSKA come from the germline V gene (reference sequence). DNA of the CDR3: TGCAGTGCTGACAGGGAGATGGACACTGAAGCTTTCTTT. Protein sequence: CSADREMDTEAFF.

This clonotype has more than one count but fewer than ten. A clone one base away is much larger, so this may be a read error. The V gene is TRBV12-3 or TRBV12-4, the J gene TRBJ1-4, with a weak D call TRBD1 (5 bases). V was cut by 10 bases and J by 0 bases, with 18 bases left in between. The CDR3 is 16 amino acids. DNA of the CDR3: TGTGCCATCCAGGCAGGGAATATAGCAACTAATGAAAAACTGTTTTTT. It codes for CAIQAGNIATNEKLFF.